The source of this T cell receptor beta chain is a study of blood T cell repertoires in COVID-19. Looking at the study overall: Researchers got acute and convalescent COVID-19 samples from the United States, Italy and Spain. From T cells, B-cell-depleted T cells, or PBMCs came the material, which was cDNA or gDNA.

Libraries were prepared by immunoSEQ multiplex PCR; TCRdb keeps only in-frame clonotypes and omits some of them. The data contain approximately 94,000 clones, approximately 90% of them seen just once; the ten biggest clones take up roughly 2.1%. Germline values: CDR1 MNHEY, CDR2 SVGAGI. This CDR3 region has 14 residues. Trimming pared 5 bases from V and 7 bases from J, leaving 12 bases between. The chain recombines TRBV6-5 with TRBJ1-6, with a tentative D call TRBD1 (6 bases). The specimen was peripheral blood. The TCR was taken from a man aged 50 or older with active COVID-19. The CDR3 here is CASSLRGANSPLHF. CDR3 in DNA: TGTGCCAGCAGTCTACGGGGGGCAAATTCACCCCTCCACTTT.